These 23 T cell receptor beta chains share one sample of origin, sequenced in a study of yellow fever vaccine responses in identical twins. MiXCR, run by TCRdb on the RT-PCR reads, gives a single entry per CDR3 protein. The sample contains roughly 5,400 distinct CDR3 sequences, 70% to 90% of which appear only once. The sample here was T cells from blood (PBMCs), unsorted or a sorted subset (not recorded which), taken before or after yellow fever vaccination (not recorded which). The receptors stem from a woman aged 18-30 years who received the yellow fever vaccine.

The chain has TRBV4-1 and TRBJ2-1; the match to TRBD2 covers 9 bases. The J segment lost 15 bases and the V segment lost 1 base, leaving 16 bases of the junction unmatched. Germline V CDR1 and CDR2: MGHRA, YSYEKL. The CDR3 consists of 16 residues. In nucleotides, the CDR3 is TGCGCCAGCAGCCAAGCCCTTTCTACCAGTAGCGGGAGTTCGTTCTTC. Its protein is CASSQALSTSSGSSFF.

The chain couples TRBV13 to TRBJ1-6, with 8 bases that match TRBD1. V was pared by 5 bases and J by 7 bases, with 4 bases of the junction left unmatched. This CDR3 has 14 amino acids. Per the germline V gene, CDR1 is PRHDT and CDR2 is FYEKMQ (reference sequence). CDR3 coding DNA: TGTGCCAGCAGCCCAGGGGGCGCAAATTCACCCCTCCACTTT. Its translation: CASSPGGANSPLHF.

This rearrangement joins TRBV5-1 to TRBJ1-2; 7 bases match TRBD1. The V and J ends lost 0 bases and 3 bases, in that order; junction bases with no gene match: 2. The CDR3 has 14 amino acids. Germline V gene data show CDR1 as SGHRS and CDR2 as YFSETQ. The CDR3 nucleotides are TGCGCCAGCAGCTTGGGGGACAGCCACTATGGCTACACCTTC. Encoded protein: CASSLGDSHYGYTF.

V is TRBV5-1 and J is TRBJ1-4; D not certain. V lost 1 base and J 0 bases, leaving 10 bases between the germline ends. Germline CDR1 is SGHRS and CDR2 is YFSETQ. This CDR3 is built from 16 residues. The CDR3 nucleotides are TGCGCCAGCAGCTTGAATCGGCAGTCAACTAATGAAAAACTGTTTTTT. It encodes CASSLNRQSTNEKLFF.

This chain uses TRBV20-1 with TRBJ2-7; unclear D gene. This CDR3 region has 14 residues. The V end was cut by 0 bases, the J end by 6 bases, with 15 bases between. In germline, CDR1 is DFQATT, CDR2 SNEGSKA (reference sequence). The CDR3 here is CSARDLVGHGEQYF. CDR3 DNA sequence: TGCAGTGCTAGAGATTTAGTCGGGCATGGCGAGCAGTACTTC.

The J gene is TRBJ2-5, the V gene TRBV11-1; D gene uncertain. Trimming removed 0 bases at V and 2 bases at J, with 7 bases between. This CDR3 is built from 14 residues. The germline V gene encodes CDR1 SGHAT and CDR2 FQDESV (reference sequence). The CDR3 bases are TGTGCCAGCAGCTTAGCGACGGATCAAGAGACCCAGTACTTC. Translated, it gives CASSLATDQETQYF.

The rearrangement uses TRBV12-3 or TRBV12-4 and TRBJ2-7; perhaps TRBD1 as D (6 bases). This CDR3 comprises 13 residues. Trimming shortened V by 5 bases and J by 6 bases, and 14 bases separated the two germline ends. The CDR3 spells CASSPGQKSEQYF. DNA of the CDR3: TGTGCCAGCAGTCCCGGACAGAAGAGCGAGCAGTACTTC.

J is TRBJ2-2 and V is TRBV20-1; TRBD2 matches at 8 bases. Trimming took 0 bases from V and 3 from J; bases not matched to a gene: 9. The CDR3 spans 17 residues. CDR1 is DFQATT, CDR2 SNEGSKA, per germline (reference sequence). The CDR3 nucleotides read TGCAGTGCTAGAGATCCATTGGCGGGGGGCCACACCGGGGAGCTGTTTTTT. Amino acids: CSARDPLAGGHTGELFF.

A few counts support this clonotype. The V and J genes are TRBV20-1 and TRBJ2-7, with TRBD2 identical over 10 bases. The CDR3 totals 14 residues. Germline V gene data show CDR1 as DFQATT and CDR2 as SNEGSKA (reference sequence). The V gene end was trimmed by 0 bases and the J gene end by 6 bases; junction bases not matched to a gene: 5. The CDR3 DNA reads TGCAGTGCTAGAGACAGCGGGAGGGAGTTCGAGCAGTACTTC. It yields the protein CSARDSGREFEQYF.

This clonotype was found once. At one of its ends the junction is not consistent with the germline gene, which may arise from a read error. The chain carries TRBV7-7 and TRBJ2-1, with D uncertain. Germline V gene sequence: CDR1 SSHAT, CDR2 FNYEAQ (reference sequence). The CDR3 runs 16 residues. The CDR3 region is CASSVDDTSSYNEQFF. The DNA for the CDR3 is TGTGCTAGCAGCGTAGACGACACGAGCTCCTACAATGAGCAGTTCTTC. Filled out from reference TRBV7-7 and TRBJ2-1, the complete variable domain reads GAGVSQSPRYKVTKRGQDVTLRCDPISSHATLYWYQQALGQGPEFLTYFNYEAQPDKSGLPSDRFSAERPEGSISTLTIQRTEQRDSAMYRCASSVDDTSSYNEQFFGPGTRLTVL.

The V and J genes are TRBV27 and TRBJ2-7; the D call may be TRBD1 or TRBD2 (5 bases each). CDR1 is MNHEY and CDR2 is SMNVEV in the germline V gene (reference sequence). The CDR3 is 15 residues long. Trimming removed 2 bases at V and 0 bases at J, with 11 bases between. CDR3 bases: TGTGCCAGCAGTTTAGTCCGGGACGGCTCCTACGAGCAGTACTTC. It is translated as CASSLVRDGSYEQYF.

This chain connects TRBV4-1 to TRBJ2-7; no clear D. With 0 bases removed from V and 3 bases from J, the gap between germline ends came to 12 bases. CDR1 is MGHRA, CDR2 YSYEKL, per germline. The CDR3 consists of 15 residues. Written as DNA, the CDR3 is TGCGCCAGCAGCCAAGAGGCGGTAGGTAACTACGAGCAGTACTTC. It yields the protein CASSQEAVGNYEQYF.

This rearrangement joins TRBV28 to TRBJ2-3; D is possibly TRBD1 (6 bases). CDR1 MDHEN and CDR2 SYDVKM come from the germline V gene. V was trimmed by 2 bases and J by 6 bases, leaving 9 bases between them. The CDR3 has 13 amino acids. The CDR3 nucleotides read TGTGCCAGCAGTTTACCAGGGGCGGATACGCAGTATTTT. Translated: CASSLPGADTQYF.

This clonotype has just a few counts. The chain recombines TRBV9 with TRBJ1-4, with D possibly being TRBD1 (6 bases). The CDR3 covers 16 residues. The V and J ends lost 1 base and 0 bases respectively, with 10 bases between them. Germline CDR1 is SGDLS and CDR2 is YYNGEE. Here the CDR3 reads CASSVNRAATNEKLFF. DNA of the CDR3: TGTGCCAGCAGCGTAAACAGGGCAGCAACTAATGAAAAACTGTTTTTT.

The chain carries TRBV7-9 and TRBJ2-3; no clear D. V was trimmed by 7 bases and J by 6 bases, leaving 17 bases between them. The CDR3 has 14 residues. Germline values: CDR1 SEHNR, CDR2 FQNEAQ (reference sequence). Here the CDR3 reads CASNLGRILDTQYF. The CDR3 DNA is TGTGCCAGCAACCTGGGCAGAATTCTCGATACGCAGTATTTT.

This clonotype was observed a few times. This chain uses TRBV14 with TRBJ2-1, with TRBD2 identical over 9 bases. This CDR3 contains 16 residues. Germline V lookup: CDR1 SGHDN, CDR2 FVKESK. V trimming: 1 base; J trimming: 3 bases; junction bases outside the gene matches: 4. The DNA for the CDR3 is TGTGCCAGCAGCCAAGTAGCGGGGGATATCTACAATGAGCAGTTCTTC. Protein product: CASSQVAGDIYNEQFF.

This clonotype was counted a single time. The chain links TRBV2 to TRBJ2-4; 7 nucleotides agree with TRBD1. This CDR3 comprises 15 residues. Germline values: CDR1 SNHLY, CDR2 FYNNEI. With 7 bases clipped from V and 3 bases from J, the junction kept 9 bases outside the gene matches. The CDR3, as DNA: TGTGCCAGCATAGGCGACAGGGTCGACAAAAACATTCAGTACTTC. It encodes CASIGDRVDKNIQYF.

This chain uses TRBV11-3 with TRBJ1-4, with unresolved D. Germline CDR1 and CDR2: SGHNT and YENEEA. V was cut by 1 base and J by 5 bases, with 8 bases left in between. This CDR3 spans 14 amino acids. CDR3 in DNA: TGTGCCAGCAGCTTAGGTATTCTGAATGAAAAACTGTTTTTT. As protein: CASSLGILNEKLFF. The complete variable domain, with remaining parts taken from reference TRBV11-3 and TRBJ1-4, reads EAGVVQSPRYKIIEKKQPVAFWCNPISGHNTLYWYLQNLGQGPELLIRYENEEAVDDSQLPKDRFSAERLKGVDSTLKIQPAELGDSAVYLCASSLGILNEKLFFGSGTQLSVL.

The V gene is TRBV12-3 or TRBV12-4, the J gene TRBJ2-7; 9 bases agree with TRBD1. CDR3 size: 16 residues. The V gene end was trimmed by 7 bases and the J gene end by 3 bases; junction bases not matched to a gene: 13. CDR3: CASTTRLGQGIYEQYF. CDR3 nucleotide sequence: TGTGCCAGCACCACAAGGCTCGGACAGGGGATCTACGAGCAGTACTTC.

This clonotype was detected once. The V and J genes are TRBV6-2 or TRBV6-3 and TRBJ2-6; D ambiguous. The CDR3 sequence is 16 residues long. Germline CDR1 is MNHEY and CDR2 is SVGEGT. V was trimmed by 0 bases and J by 0 bases, leaving 6 bases between them. The CDR3 DNA follows: TGTGCCAGCAGTTACTCGAGAAGCTCTGGGGCCAACGTCCTGACTTTC. Encoded protein: CASSYSRSSGANVLTF.

This chain links TRBV18 with TRBJ2-7; D remains unclear. The CDR3 runs 13 residues. Germline-derived CDR1 and CDR2 are KGHSH and LQKENI. V was shortened by 2 bases and J by 3 bases, with 8 bases between the two germline ends. DNA of the CDR3: TGTGCCAGCTCACCAGTGTCCATCTACGAGCAGTACTTC. Protein product: CASSPVSIYEQYF. The complete variable domain, with remaining parts taken from reference TRBV18 and TRBJ2-7, reads NAGVMQNPRHLVRRRGQEARLRCSPMKGHSHVYWYRQLPEEGLKFMVYLQKENIIDESGMPKERFSAEFPKEGPSILRIQQVVRGDSAAYFCASSPVSIYEQYFGPGTRLTVT.

This chain links TRBV6-1 with TRBJ2-3; 9 nucleotides match TRBD2. This CDR3 spans 15 amino acids. Germline V gene data show CDR1 as MNHNS and CDR2 as SASEGT. Unmatched junction bases numbered 2, after V lost 4 bases and J lost 0 bases. The CDR3 nucleotides read TGTGCCAGCAGTGCTACTAGCGGGAGCACAGATACGCAGTATTTT. This sequence encodes CASSATSGSTDTQYF.

The chain joins TRBV29-1 to TRBJ2-2; D ambiguous. CDR3 length equals 15 residues. CDR1 and CDR2 from the germline V gene are SQVTM and ANQGSEA. Trimming shortened V by 5 bases and J by 1 base, and 14 bases separated the two germline ends. CDR3 nucleotides: TGCAGCGTTCCCTCGGGCGAAAAGAACACCGGGGAGCTGTTTTTT. Its translation: CSVPSGEKNTGELFF.